The T cell receptor beta chain under discussion was sequenced for a study of monozygotic twins with inflammatory bowel disease (dated by TCRdb to the late 2010s). Regarding the research as a whole: The complete study included approximately 28 monozygotic twin pairs: 19 IBD-discordant Danish pairs and nine German pairs, of which four were IBD-concordant and five were IBD-discordant. Disease-associated traits were sought mainly through comparisons between IBD patients and their genetically identical healthy co-twins within discordant pairs. Each individual had, on average, about 151 000 unique TCRalpha sequences and 181 000 unique TCRbeta sequences available for analysis. Broader findings and caveats from the paper: The analysis was unable to tell apart different T cell subtypes. The results gave no support for a single strong signal or clonotype linked to IBD. TCRbeta repertoire diversity, by inverse Simpson index, was decreased in IBD patients compared with their healthy co-twins. Concordant and discordant twins showed no difference in repertoire similarity, possibly because of limited statistical power. Differing immunosuppressive treatments among patients may have added background noise and inter-individual variability to the repertoires. IBD patients shared fewer clonotypes with other individuals than healthy twins did, most markedly in patients showing signs of disease activity.

From each donor, a roughly 2.5 ml peripheral blood sample was collected into PAXgene tubes and kept at -80 degrees C. Without any T cell sorting, total RNA was extracted from whole blood using the PAXgene blood miRNA kit on an automated QIAcube. Deep TCRalpha and TCRbeta repertoire profiling with unique molecular barcoding was performed on peripheral blood of monozygotic twin pairs concordant or discordant for inflammatory bowel disease. For every twin pair, smoking habits were documented, and each individual was categorised as a current, former or never smoker. Worth noting for this clonotype: Its antigen is still unknown.

The CDR3 starts with the cysteine, ends with the phenylalanine, and has 16 residues. The coding DNA is unavailable. CDR1 and CDR2, looked up from the germline V gene, are MGHRA and YSYEKL. The library was prepared using 5' RACE. Each TCR library was prepared from about 4,000 ng of total RNA. For each sample, cDNA synthesis with SMARTScribe reverse transcriptase was split into eight separate reactions. During cDNA synthesis, unique molecular identifiers containing a 6-nucleotide sample barcode were introduced by template switching. Amplification of TCRalpha and TCRbeta cDNA involved two nested PCRs of about 15 and 9 cycles, and each PCR was followed by bead purification. Before amplification, the cDNA was both treated with uracil DNA-glycosylase and purified with the QIAquick PCR purification kit. In the second PCR, Illumina TruSeq-compatible adapters and sample-specific barcodes were added. Library quality and concentration were assessed using TapeStation and Qubit, and about 5 ng of each library was pooled. Pooled libraries were sequenced on an Illumina HiSeq2500 single-index Rapid Run with 2 x 100 bp reads and custom sequencing primers. The authors' pipeline ran thus. UMI-based consensus assembly with MiGEC version 1.2.6 was used to correct PCR and sequencing errors. V(D)J alignment, clonotype assembly and CDR3 extraction were performed with MiXCR version 2.1.1. Gene usage, clonotype sharing and MAIT/NKT TCR abundance were normalised by analysing the top 1000, 10 000 and 20 000 clonotypes per sample. Diversity was computed as the inverse Simpson index with the vegan R package after downsampling to 27 000 UMIs. Paired Mann-Whitney U tests were applied to discordant twin pairs, and Benjamini-Hochberg correction was used for multiple testing. After the reads were reprocessed by TCRdb, one entry was made per CDR3 protein sequence, with no DNA. For this entry, the V and J calls and clone size follow TCRdb and not the study's own pipeline. The table held for this sample gives about 200,000 distinct CDR3 sequences. Together, the top ten hold 6% to 9% of the sample.

The TCR comes from a human donor with ulcerative colitis or Crohn's disease, or a healthy co-twin of an affected twin (not recorded which). The chain links TRBV4-1 with TRBJ1-4; checking the TCRdb D call of TRBD1 is not possible without DNA. Sequences were obtained from blood. The CDR3 protein sequence reads: CASSQARGARDGKLFF.